These T cell receptor beta chains were read from a single sample in a study of CD8 T cells in ankylosing spondylitis. TCRdb recomputed calls from the 5' RACE reads with MiXCR, one row per CDR3 protein. The sample lists more than 500,000 distinct CDR3 sequences, about 5.7% occurring once. The specimen sequenced was blood, either unsorted or a sorted T cell fraction (not recorded which). These receptor sequences come from a male donor with ankylosing spondylitis. CDR3s include the opening cysteine and the closing phenylalanine or tryptophan. A D gene is named only where the DNA matches it firmly. Expanded clones get a size class; other rows say once, few or many, or leave the size out.

clone size | J gene | D gene | V gene | CDR3 DNA | CDR3 protein
many | TRBJ1-1 | . | TRBV6-2/TRBV6-3 | TGTGCCACCCAGGGATACACTGAAGCTTTCTTT | CATQGYTEAFF
many | TRBJ1-6 | . | TRBV4-3 | TGCGCCAGCAGCCAAGATCTTCCGGGTAGGGATTCACCCCTCCACTTT | CASSQDLPGRDSPLHF
. | TRBJ2-3 | TRBD2 | TRBV12-3/TRBV12-4 | TGTGCCAGCAGTTTGGGGGGGACCCGGGGAGATACGCAGTATTTT | CASSLGGTRGDTQYF
many | TRBJ1-5 | . | TRBV12-3/TRBV12-4 | TGTGCCAGCACCGGTGGAGGGGCCCAAAGTCAGCCCCAGCATTTT | CASTGGGAQSQPQHF
. | TRBJ2-3 | TRBD2 | TRBV11-1 | TGTGCCAGCAGCGCGCCTGTTCCGGGACTAGCGTGGGGTGGCACAGATACGCAGTATTTT | CASSAPVPGLAWGGTDTQYF
many | TRBJ1-4 | . | TRBV20-1 | TGCAGTGCCACAGGTTTCGGGACTAATGAAAAACTGTTTTTT | CSATGFGTNEKLFF
many | TRBJ2-3 | . | TRBV10-3 | TGTGCCATCAGTATTACGAGGGAGAAGCCAGATACGCAGTATTTT | CAISITREKPDTQYF
few | TRBJ2-6 | . | TRBV2 | TGTGCCAGCAGTAACTGGGCAGGGGCCAACGTCCTGACTTTC | CASSNWAGANVLTF
many | TRBJ2-1 | . | TRBV7-2 | TGTGCCAGCAGCTCAATATCGGAGCAGTTCTTC | CASSSISEQFF
few | TRBJ2-7 | . | TRBV28 | TGTGCCAGCTATCCCGGCGGCTATCGGGTCGACGAGCAGTACTTC | CASYPGGYRVDEQYF
many | TRBJ2-1 | TRBD2 | TRBV5-1 | TGCGCCAGCAGCAGAGGACTAGCGGGTACTTCCTACAATGAGCAGTTCTTC | CASSRGLAGTSYNEQFF
. | TRBJ1-1 | . | TRBV24-1 | TGTGCCACCAAAGGTGCGAACACTGAAGCTTTCTTT | CATKGANTEAFF
many | TRBJ1-1 | . | TRBV5-1 | TGCGCCAGCAGCTTTGGGGGGGTCGACACTGAAGCTTTCTTT | CASSFGGVDTEAFF
many | TRBJ1-1 | . | TRBV28 | TGTGCCAGCAGTGAACGGGACACTGAAGCTTTCTTT | CASSERDTEAFF